What follows describes a single T cell receptor (beta chain). This clonotype was seen more than once but under ten times. Its antigen is still unknown. The input lacks base qualities; no much larger clone sits a single base away. The data stem from a study of response to subunit inactivated influenza vaccine (dated by TCRdb to the late 2010s). Regarding the complete study: To follow how T cells responded to a trivalent subunit inactivated influenza vaccine, the researchers relied on deep quantitative profiling of the T cell receptor repertoire. On the study overall, not on this receptor specifically: According to the authors, only a limited number of new T cells may be recruited by each seasonal influenza vaccination.

The protocol used for the library was RT-PCR. The sequencer was an Illumina HiSeq 2500. TCRdb reprocessing: public reads trimmed at Q25 with fastp, clones called with MiXCR, in-frame beta chains kept. Each CDR3 protein gets just one entry, which takes the most common genes and DNA from the rows behind it. For this sample the table gives hundreds of thousands of distinct CDR3 sequences, of which roughly 20% were detected only once. The top ten hold about a tenth of the sample. This TCR was recovered from a middle-aged man who received an inactivated influenza vaccine. Donor details come from another sample of the same person, matched by shared clones. This sample comprised PBMCs from blood, obtained 4 to 6 days after vaccination.

This receptor carries the CDR3 CASSLRLNEQFF. In nucleotides, the sequence is TGTGCCAGCAGTTTACGCCTAAATGAGCAGTTCTTC. The rearranged segments are TRBV12-3 or TRBV12-4 and TRBJ2-1, with the D gene uncertain. The junction shows trimming of 2 bases on V and 7 bases on J, plus 6 bases between the germline ends. There are 12 amino acids in the CDR3, from cysteine to phenylalanine inclusive. The only DNA kept is the CDR3, 36 bases in frame from the first base.